The 13 T cell receptor beta chains listed next were all sequenced from one sample in a study of beta chain features in type 1 diabetes. Expressed TCRB transcripts were sequenced after all isolated RNA was converted to cDNA. Sequencing used immunoSEQ multiplex PCR; TCRdb keeps in-frame clones, though not all of them. This table has 430,000 or so clones, 10% to 12% appearing once. The sequenced sample consisted of naive CD4+ T cells from blood. Source of these receptors: a woman aged 18-29 years in good health.

The sample holds many counts of this clone. This chain uses TRBV5-1 with TRBJ1-6, with D possibly being TRBD1 (5 bases). The CDR3 sequence is 15 residues long. V gave up 4 bases and J gave up 8 bases, with 16 bases separating them. Germline V gene lookup returns CDR1 SGHRS and CDR2 YFSETQ. This chain's CDR3 is CASSRLTTVDSPLHF. CDR3 DNA: TGCGCCAGCAGCCGGCTGACGACAGTGGATTCACCCCTCCACTTT.

The chain combines TRBV28 with TRBJ2-7; 8 bases match TRBD1. The CDR3 sequence is 14 residues long. V shed 5 bases, J shed 1 base, and the junction held 4 bases outside the gene matches. Germline values: CDR1 MDHEN, CDR2 SYDVKM. The CDR3 sequence: CASSPRDRSYEQYV. CDR3 nucleotides: TGTGCCAGCAGTCCCCGGGACAGGTCCTACGAGCAGTACGTC.

The chain joins TRBV7-6 to TRBJ2-2; D is undetermined. The length of the CDR3 is 14 residues. Germline values: CDR1 SGHVS, CDR2 FNYEAQ. The germline V and J ends were trimmed by 5 bases and 6 bases, with 13 bases remaining between them. The CDR3 DNA reads as TGTGCCAGCAGCCCCACTCCGGATCCCGGGGAGCTGTTTTTT. Amino acids: CASSPTPDPGELFF.

This clone was seen only a few times. V is TRBV29-1 and J is TRBJ2-7; TRBD1 matches 7 bases. J lost 3 bases, V lost 6 bases, and 14 bases had no gene match. This CDR3 has 15 amino acids. The germline gives CDR1 SQVTM, CDR2 ANQGSEA. Here the CDR3 reads CSVPRRDSYYYEQYF. CDR3 nucleotide sequence: TGCAGCGTCCCCCGCCGGGACAGCTATTACTACGAGCAGTACTTC.

Points on this clone: The missing conserved phenylalanine or tryptophan at the end of this CDR3 makes a read error likely. Because the CDR3's place on the DNA is in doubt, the DNA is left out and the CDR3 is given as listed by TCRdb. The V call is TRBV7-9, the J call TRBJ1-2. Counting both end residues, the CDR3 totals 9 amino acids. CDR1 and CDR2 from the germline V gene are SEHNR and FQNEAQ (reference sequence). The CDR3 sequence is CASSLILDV.

This clone came up a few times. The genes are TRBV30 and TRBJ2-7; a possible D gene is TRBD2 (6 bases). This CDR3 spans 13 amino acids. Germline CDR1 reads GTSNPN; CDR2 reads SVGIG (reference sequence). Trimming removed 2 bases at V and 2 bases at J, with 10 bases between. The CDR3 reads CAWSSAGPYEQYF. CDR3 in DNA: TGTGCCTGGAGTTCGGCGGGGCCCTACGAGCAGTACTTC.

A few counts support this clone. V usage is TRBV7-9 and J usage is TRBJ2-5; maybe TRBD2 (7 bases). V was pared by 5 bases and J by 5 bases, with 21 bases between. This CDR3 region has 16 residues. From germline, CDR1 is SEHNR and CDR2 FQNEAQ (reference sequence). The CDR3 loop reads CASSRVRGAHGETQYF. The CDR3 region has the DNA TGTGCCAGCAGCCGAGTCCGGGGGGCTCATGGGGAGACCCAGTACTTC.

The chain is built from TRBV7-2 and TRBJ2-7; the D is unclear. CDR1 is SGHTA, CDR2 FQGNSA, per germline. This CDR3 is 13 amino acids long. Trimming took off 5 bases at V and 0 bases at J, with 8 bases between the two ends. The DNA for the CDR3 is TGTGCCAGCAGCCCGCCGAGCTCCTACGAGCAGTACGTC. This codes for CASSPPSSYEQYV.

Here the CDR3 reads CASRAGLAGVTGELFF. For the CDR3, the DNA is TGTGCCAGCAGGGCGGGACTAGCGGGAGTCACCGGGGAGCTGTTTTTT. The rearrangement uses TRBV9 and TRBJ2-2, with 14 positions matching TRBD2. This CDR3 is 16 amino acids long. In germline, CDR1 is SGDLS, CDR2 YYNGEE. V lost 5 bases to trimming and J lost 4 bases; unmatched junction nucleotides: 4.

This clone was picked up a small number of times. CDR3 sequence: CASSQGAGTGYNEQFF. The DNA of the CDR3 is TGTGCCAGCTCACAGGGGGCCGGGACAGGGTACAATGAGCAGTTCTTC. V gene TRBV18 combines with J gene TRBJ2-1; TRBD1 matches at 9 bases. From germline, CDR1 is KGHSH and CDR2 LQKENI. J lost 4 bases, V lost 4 bases, and 8 bases had no gene match. The CDR3 totals 16 residues.

The chain employs TRBV14 and TRBJ2-7; D possibly corresponds to TRBD2 (5 bases). This CDR3 comprises 13 residues. In germline, CDR1 is SGHDN, CDR2 FVKESK. Trimming cost V 3 bases and J 4 bases, with 10 bases left between them. CDR3 coding DNA: TGTGCCAGCAGCCACAAAAAGCGGTACGAGCAGTACTTC. Protein sequence: CASSHKKRYEQYF.

This clone was observed a handful of times. The V and J genes are TRBV7-9 and TRBJ1-5, with 7 bases aligning to TRBD1. This CDR3 spans 13 amino acids. The germline V gene has CDR1 SEHNR and CDR2 FQNEAQ (reference sequence). V was clipped by 5 bases and J by 6 bases; unmatched bases: 4. DNA of the CDR3: TGTGCCAGCAGCCCGACAGGGACTCAGCCCCAGCATTTT. Its protein is CASSPTGTQPQHF. Based on the CDR3 plus reference TRBV7-9 and TRBJ1-5, the full variable domain is DTGVSQNPRHKITKRGQNVTFRCDPISEHNRLYWYRQTLGQGPEFLTYFQNEAQLEKSRLLSDRFSAERPKGSFSTLEIQRTEQGDSAMYLCASSPTGTQPQHFGDGTRLSIL.

The table lists this clone with a few counts. V usage is TRBV9 and J usage is TRBJ2-6; TRBD1 matches 7 bases. Germline CDR1 SGDLS, CDR2 YYNGEE. The CDR3 is made up of 18 amino acids. J gave up 0 bases and V 3 bases, and 9 bases lay outside the gene matches. CDR3 bases: TGTGCCAGCAGCGGTCCGGGACAGTTCCTCTCTGGGGCCAACGTCCTGACTTTC. As protein: CASSGPGQFLSGANVLTF.